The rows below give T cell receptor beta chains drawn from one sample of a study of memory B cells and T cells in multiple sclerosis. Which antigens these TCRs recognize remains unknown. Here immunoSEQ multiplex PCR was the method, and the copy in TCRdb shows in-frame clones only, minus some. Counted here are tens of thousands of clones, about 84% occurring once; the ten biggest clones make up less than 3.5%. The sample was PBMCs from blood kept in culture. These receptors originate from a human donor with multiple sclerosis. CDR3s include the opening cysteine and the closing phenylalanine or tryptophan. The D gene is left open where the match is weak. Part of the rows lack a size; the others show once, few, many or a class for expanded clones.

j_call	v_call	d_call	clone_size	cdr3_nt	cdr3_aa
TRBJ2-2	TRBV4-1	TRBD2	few	TGCGCCAGCAGCCAAGGGGGGCTAGCGGGAGCCACCGGGGAGCTGTTTTTT	CASSQGGLAGATGELFF
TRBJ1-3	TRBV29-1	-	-	TGCAGCGTTTCGGACGGAGCTGGAAACACCATATATTTT	CSVSDGAGNTIYF
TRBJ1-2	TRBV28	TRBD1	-	TGTGCCAGCACCCTTGGGACCGGGACAGGAAAATATGGCTACACCTTC	CASTLGTGTGKYGYTF
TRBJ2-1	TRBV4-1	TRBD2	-	TGCGCCAGCAGCCATACGGACGGAACTAGCGAATCGAATGAGCAGTTCTTC	CASSHTDGTSESNEQFF
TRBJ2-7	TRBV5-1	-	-	TGCGCCAGCAGCTTCGGGAGAGGATACGAGCAGTACTTC	CASSFGRGYEQYF
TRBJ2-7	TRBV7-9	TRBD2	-	TGTGCCAGCAGCTTAGGACTAGCGGGAGCCCACGAGCAGTACTTC	CASSLGLAGAHEQYF
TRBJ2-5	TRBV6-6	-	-	TGTGCCAGCAACGGGGGCCAAGAGACCCAGTACTTC	CASNGGQETQYF
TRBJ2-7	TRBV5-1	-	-	TGCGCCAGCAGCTTGGAACCCCCAGGGAATGGCTACGAGCAGTACTTC	CASSLEPPGNGYEQYF
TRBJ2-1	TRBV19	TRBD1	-	TGTGCCAGTAGTATAGGACAGGGGGTGAATGAGCAGTTCTTC	CASSIGQGVNEQFF
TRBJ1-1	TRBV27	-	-	TGTGCCAGCAGTTCTTGGGGGAACACTGAAGCTTTCTTT	CASSSWGNTEAFF
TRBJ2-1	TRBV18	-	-	TGTGCCAGCTCACCACGTACAGGTAACAATGAGCAGTTCTTC	CASSPRTGNNEQFF
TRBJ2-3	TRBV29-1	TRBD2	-	TGCAGCCAAACTAGCGGGGGAACAGATACGCAGTATTTT	CSQTSGGTDTQYF
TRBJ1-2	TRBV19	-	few	TGTGCCAGTAGTATTACGGGCCAGGGGCGAGGAGGCTACACCTTC	CASSITGQGRGGYTF
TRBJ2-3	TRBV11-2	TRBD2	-	TGTGCCAGCAGTCCGGGACTAGCGGGCGGAGATACGCAGTATTTT	CASSPGLAGGDTQYF
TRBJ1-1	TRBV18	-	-	TGTGCCAGCTCACCTCTGGGACTCCCCGCTGGGCACACTGAAGCTTTCTTT	CASSPLGLPAGHTEAFF
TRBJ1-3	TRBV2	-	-	TGTGCCAGCAGTGAGACCGGGACCCCCTCTGGAAACACCATATATTTT	CASSETGTPSGNTIYF
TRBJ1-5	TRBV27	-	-	TGTGCCAGCAGTTTAGGAATAGACAGAGTAAATAGCAATCAGCCCCAGCATTTT	CASSLGIDRVNSNQPQHF
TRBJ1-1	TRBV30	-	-	TGTGCCTGGCACCAGGGGAACACTGAAGCTTTCTTT	CAWHQGNTEAFF
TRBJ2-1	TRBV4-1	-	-	TGCGCCAGCAGCCTTGCCTCCTACAATGAGCAGTTCTTC	CASSLASYNEQFF
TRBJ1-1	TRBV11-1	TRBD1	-	TGTGCCAGCAGCTTAATGGACAGGGAAGTCGATGAAGCTTTCTTT	CASSLMDREVDEAFF
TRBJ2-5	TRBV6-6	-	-	TGTGCCAGCAGCCTCGAGGAGACCCAGTACTTC	CASSLEETQYF
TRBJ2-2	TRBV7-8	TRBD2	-	TGTGCCAGCAGCTTGGCGGCGGGGGCGAACACCGGGGAGCTGTTTTTT	CASSLAAGANTGELFF
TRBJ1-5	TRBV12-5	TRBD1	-	TGTGCTAGTGGTTTGGGATCGGACAGGAGCAATCAGCCCCAGCATTTT	CASGLGSDRSNQPQHF
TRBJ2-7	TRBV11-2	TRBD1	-	TGTGCCAGCAGGGGGACAGGGGGGACCTACGAGCAGTACTTC	CASRGTGGTYEQYF
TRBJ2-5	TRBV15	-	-	TGTGCCACCAGCAGAGCGGAGACCCAGTACTTC	CATSRAETQYF
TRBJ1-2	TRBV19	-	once	TGTGCCAGTAGTAATACAGGACCTTATGGCTACACCTTC	CASSNTGPYGYTF
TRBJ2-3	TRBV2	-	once	TGTGCCAGCAGTAAAAGGGTCACAGATACGCAGTATTTT	CASSKRVTDTQYF
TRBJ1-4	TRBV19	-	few	TGTGCCAGTAGTATAGACCTGGGAGGCGGAGAAAAACTGTTTTTT	CASSIDLGGGEKLFF
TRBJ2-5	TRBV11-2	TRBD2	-	TGTGCCAGCAGCCTCACCCTGACTAGCGGGGGTGGGGAGACCCAGTACTTC	CASSLTLTSGGGETQYF
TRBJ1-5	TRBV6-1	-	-	TGTGCCAGCAGTGAAGCAGTTTGGAGCAATCAGCCCCAGCATTTT	CASSEAVWSNQPQHF
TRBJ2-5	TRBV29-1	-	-	TGCAGCGTTGACTGGCTTCCAGGAGAGACCCAGTACTTC	CSVDWLPGETQYF
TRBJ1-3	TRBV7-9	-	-	TGTGCCAGCAGCTTAACGGGAGATGGAAACACCATATATTTT	CASSLTGDGNTIYF
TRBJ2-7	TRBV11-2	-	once	TGTGCCAGCAGCTTATCGGGGACCACTTACTACGAGCAGTACTTC	CASSLSGTTYYEQYF
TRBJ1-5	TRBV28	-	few	TGTGCCAGCAGCTACAGGGACCGCAATCAGCCCCAGCATTTT	CASSYRDRNQPQHF
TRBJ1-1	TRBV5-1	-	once	TGCGCCAGCAGCAGCCGGGACACCATGAACACTGAAGCTTTCTTT	CASSSRDTMNTEAFF
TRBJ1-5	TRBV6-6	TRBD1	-	TGTGCCAGCAATGGACAGGGAGGGTGGAGCAATCAGCCCCAGCATTTT	CASNGQGGWSNQPQHF
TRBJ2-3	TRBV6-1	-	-	TGTGCCAGCAGCCTGACACGGGCGAGGGGGGATACGCAGTATTTT	CASSLTRARGDTQYF
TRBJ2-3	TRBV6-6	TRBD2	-	TGTGCCAGCAGTCAGCGGGGGCTCACAGATACGCAGTATTTT	CASSQRGLTDTQYF
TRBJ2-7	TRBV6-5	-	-	TGTGCCAGCAGTGCCCTCGAGGGGGGCCACGAGCAGTACTTC	CASSALEGGHEQYF
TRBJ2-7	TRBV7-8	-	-	TGTGCCAGCAGCCCGGTCGGGGTGGGTTCTCCCTACGAGCAGTACTTC	CASSPVGVGSPYEQYF
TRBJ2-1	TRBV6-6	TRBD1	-	TGTGCCAGCATCCTCGCGGACAGGGGGAACCACAATGAGCAGTTCTTC	CASILADRGNHNEQFF
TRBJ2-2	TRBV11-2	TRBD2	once	TGTGCCAGCAGGCCGGGACTAGCGGGGGGGGACCCATTTCTTCGGGAGCTGTTTTTT	CASRPGLAGGDPFLRELFF
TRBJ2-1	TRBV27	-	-	TGTGCCAGCAGTTTACTAGCACCCTACAATGAGCAGTTCTTC	CASSLLAPYNEQFF
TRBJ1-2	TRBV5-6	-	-	TGTGCCAGCAGCTTACAGGGTGGTGGCTACACCTTC	CASSLQGGGYTF
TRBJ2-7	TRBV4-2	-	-	TGTGCCAGCAGCCAGACGGCCGGGGCTCCCTACGAGCAGTACTTC	CASSQTAGAPYEQYF
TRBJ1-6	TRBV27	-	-	TGTGCCAGCAGTTTACTAGGCAGGGGATTTAATAATTCACCCCTCCACTTT	CASSLLGRGFNNSPLHF
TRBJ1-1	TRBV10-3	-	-	TGTGCCATCAGTGGCCCAGGGGAGTCGGCTGAAGCTTTCTTT	CAISGPGESAEAFF
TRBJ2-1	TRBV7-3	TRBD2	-	TGTGCCAGCAGCTTAAGGGGCGGGAGCTCCTACAATGAGCAGTTCTTC	CASSLRGGSSYNEQFF
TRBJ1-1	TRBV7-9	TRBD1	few	TGTGCCAGCAGCTCACGACAGGGGTACACTGAAGCTTTCTTT	CASSSRQGYTEAFF
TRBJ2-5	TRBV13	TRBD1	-	TGTGCCAGCAGCTCCGGACAGGGCACGGAGACCCAGTACTTC	CASSSGQGTETQYF
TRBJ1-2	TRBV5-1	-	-	TGCGCCAGCAGCAGAACAGGAGATGGCTACACCTTC	CASSRTGDGYTF
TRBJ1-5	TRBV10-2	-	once	TGCGCCAGCAGTGAGTTCAGCATTTCCAATCAGCCCCAGCATTTT	CASSEFSISNQPQHF
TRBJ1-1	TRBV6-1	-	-	TGTGCCAGCAACCATCGTCACGTGAACACTGAAGCTTTCTTT	CASNHRHVNTEAFF